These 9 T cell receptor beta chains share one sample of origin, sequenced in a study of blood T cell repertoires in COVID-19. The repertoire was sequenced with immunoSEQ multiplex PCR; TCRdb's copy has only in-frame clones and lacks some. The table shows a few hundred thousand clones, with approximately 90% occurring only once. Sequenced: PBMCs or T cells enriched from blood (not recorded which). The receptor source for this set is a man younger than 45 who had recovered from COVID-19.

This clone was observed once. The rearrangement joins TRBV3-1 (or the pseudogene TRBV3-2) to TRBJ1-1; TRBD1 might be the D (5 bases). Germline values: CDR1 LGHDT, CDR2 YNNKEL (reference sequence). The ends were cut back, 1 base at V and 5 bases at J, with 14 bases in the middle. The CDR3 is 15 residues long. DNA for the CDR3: TGTGCCAGCAGCCAAGTTCCAGGGTCTGGGACTGAAGCTTTCTTT. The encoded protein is CASSQVPGSGTEAFF.

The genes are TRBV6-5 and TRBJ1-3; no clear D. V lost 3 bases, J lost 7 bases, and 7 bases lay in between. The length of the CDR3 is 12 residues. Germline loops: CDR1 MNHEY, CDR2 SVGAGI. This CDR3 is CASSYRGNTIYF. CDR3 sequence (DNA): TGTGCCAGCAGTTATCGAGGGAACACCATATATTTT.

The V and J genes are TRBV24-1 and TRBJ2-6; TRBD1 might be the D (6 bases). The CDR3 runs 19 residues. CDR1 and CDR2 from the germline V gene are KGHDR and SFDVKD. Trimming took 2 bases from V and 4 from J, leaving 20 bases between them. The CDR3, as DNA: TGTGCCACCAGTGATTCAGGGACACCCAGCTCGTGGGGGGCCAACGTCCTGACTTTC. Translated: CATSDSGTPSSWGANVLTF.

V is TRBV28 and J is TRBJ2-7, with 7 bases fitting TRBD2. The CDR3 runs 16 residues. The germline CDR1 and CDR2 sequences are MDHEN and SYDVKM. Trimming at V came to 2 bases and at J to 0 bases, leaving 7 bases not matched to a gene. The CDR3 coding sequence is TGTGCCAGCAGTTTAAGGGCTAGCGGATACTCCTACGAGCAGTACTTC. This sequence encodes CASSLRASGYSYEQYF. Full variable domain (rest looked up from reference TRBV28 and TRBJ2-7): DVKVTQSSRYLVKRTGEKVFLECVQDMDHENMFWYRQDPGLGLRLIYFSYDVKMKEKGDIPEGYSVSREKKERFSLILESASTNQTSMYLCASSLRASGYSYEQYFGPGTRLTVT.

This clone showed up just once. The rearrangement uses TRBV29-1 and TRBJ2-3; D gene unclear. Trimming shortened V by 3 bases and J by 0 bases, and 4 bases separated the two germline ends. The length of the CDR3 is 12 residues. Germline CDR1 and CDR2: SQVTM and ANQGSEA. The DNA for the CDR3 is TGCAGCGTTGAGGGCAGCACAGATACGCAGTATTTT. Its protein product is CSVEGSTDTQYF.

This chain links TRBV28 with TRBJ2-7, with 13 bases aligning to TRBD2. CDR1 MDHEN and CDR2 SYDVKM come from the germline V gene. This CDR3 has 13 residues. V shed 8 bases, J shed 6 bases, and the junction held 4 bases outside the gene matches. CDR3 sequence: CASGLAGVGEQYF. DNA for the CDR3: TGTGCCAGCGGACTAGCGGGAGTAGGCGAGCAGTACTTC.

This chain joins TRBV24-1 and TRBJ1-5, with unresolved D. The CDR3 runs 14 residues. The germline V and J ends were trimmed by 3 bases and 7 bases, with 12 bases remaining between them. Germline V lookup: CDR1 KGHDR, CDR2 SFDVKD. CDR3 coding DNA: TGTGCCACCAGTGATAGAACTTTCAACCAGCCCCAGCATTTT. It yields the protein CATSDRTFNQPQHF.

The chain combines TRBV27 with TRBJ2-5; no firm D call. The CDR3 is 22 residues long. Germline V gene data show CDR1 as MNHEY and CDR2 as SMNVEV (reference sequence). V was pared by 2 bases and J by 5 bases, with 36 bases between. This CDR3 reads CASSLKPPAAVVKGSRRETQYF. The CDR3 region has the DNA TGTGCCAGCAGTTTAAAGCCCCCCGCGGCCGTGGTCAAAGGTAGTCGCCGGGAGACCCAGTACTTC.

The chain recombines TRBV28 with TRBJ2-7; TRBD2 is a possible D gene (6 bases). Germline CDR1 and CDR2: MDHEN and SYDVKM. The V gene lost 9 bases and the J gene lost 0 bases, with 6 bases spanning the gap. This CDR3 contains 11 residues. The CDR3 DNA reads TGTGCCAGTAGCGGCTCCTACGAGCAGTACTTC. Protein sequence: CASSGSYEQYF.